This TCR beta chain was identified during a study of Ad26.COV2.S vaccination and SARS-CoV-2 variants (dated by TCRdb to the early 2020s). Background for the entire study: Donors in the vaccine arm were drawn from COV1001, a multicentre, randomized, double-blind, placebo-controlled phase I-IIa trial testing Ad26.COV2.S in healthy adults. Ad26.COV2.S was administered intramuscularly at a dose of 5x10^10 or 1x10^11 viral particles, either as one shot or as two shots given 56 days apart. Sequencing of the TCRbeta repertoire served to evaluate the specificity and breadth of SARS-CoV-2-reactive T cell receptors following Ad26.COV2.S vaccination. A total of 32 samples were included in the TCR-sequenced set, comprising around 19 Ad26.COV2.S vaccine recipients, 5 placebo recipients and 8 SARS-CoV-2 convalescent individuals. Participants in the trial were split at random into five groups of five each, receiving low-dose or high-dose Ad26.COV2.S once or twice, or else placebo on both occasions. Investigators remained blinded to trial group allocation during experiments and outcome assessment. Broad study findings and their caveats: Vaccine and placebo recipients had comparable non-spike TCR breadth, which fits with the vaccine containing only spike. It was noted by the authors that total T cell responses may have been underestimated by the TCR breadth and depth analyses. Higher spike-specific TCR breadth was observed in Ad26.COV2.S recipients than in placebo recipients (P = 0.0014). After vaccination, spike-specific CD8+ and CD4+ T cell responses were reported to show substantial breadth. The study was not powered to compare responses between vaccine doses or regimens.

The immunoSEQ Assay was used to sequence TCRbeta CDR3 regions. After extraction, genomic DNA underwent amplification by bias-controlled multiplex PCR, followed by high-throughput sequencing. As for the original processing: To quantify the absolute abundance of each unique TCRbeta CDR3 region, sequences were collapsed and filtered. T cell fraction was estimated by normalization of TCRbeta template counts to usable DNA, with usable DNA being measured through amplification of reference genes present in all nucleated cells. Repertoire TCRs were annotated as SARS-CoV-2-specific by exact matching of V gene, CDR3 amino acid sequence and J gene to a known reactive TCR set. The reference SARS-CoV-2 TCR set was obtained from MIRA and was filtered for enrichment in COVID-19-positive ImmuneCODE repertoires, whereby public or cross-reactive TCRs were removed. Based on the MIRA antigens, annotated TCRs were further analysed at the level of specific ORF or position within ORF. Breadth was defined as the number of annotated unique rearrangements divided by the total number of unique productive rearrangements, and depth was defined as the summed frequency of the annotated unique rearrangements. Two-sided Wilcoxon rank-sum tests were applied when comparing TCR breadth between groups. TCRdb mirrors the immuneACCESS table, restricted to in-frame sequences. Some clones are absent from its copies; in checked studies, under half trace to an unresolved V gene, and the reason for the others is unknown. D and trimming come from the DNA, and the V and J calls and clone size come from that table. The sample has hundreds of thousands of clones on record, more than 70% of them singletons. Jointly, the top ten make up about 1.5% of the sample.

With respect to this clone: Its recognized antigen is unknown. No base quality information exists; no much larger clone differs at one position.

The treatment or condition label corresponds to: 15 to 20 received Ad26.COV2.S at low or high dose, single or two shots; about 5 received placebo; per-sample allocation not given. Repertoires of vaccine and placebo recipients were sequenced from samples collected on day 63 after the first injection. Between 29 July and 7 August 2020, Cohort 1b enrolled fewer than 30 adults aged 18-55 years at one site in Boston, USA. Ad26.COV2.S was a replication-incompetent adenovirus type 26 vector that expressed a prefusion-stabilized SARS-CoV-2 spike protein derived from the original Wuhan strain. CDR1 and CDR2 are drawn from the germline V gene: SGHRS, YFSETQ. Inclusive of the bounding cysteine and phenylalanine, the CDR3 is 14 residues long. Here the CDR3 DNA is all that survives: 42 bases in frame from base 1. At the junction V is shortened by 4 bases and J by 10 bases; bases outside the gene matches: 9.

This material consisted of peripheral blood, taken in a trial of Ad26.COV2.S vaccine versus placebo. The sequence links TRBV5-1 to TRBJ2-7, with TRBD1 matching 12 junction bases. This TCR came from a person between 18 and 60 years old who received the Ad26.COV2.S COVID-19 vaccine or a placebo. The CDR3 region: CASSPGTGGADQYF. The sequenced DNA: TGCGCCAGCAGCCCTGGGACAGGGGGCGCGGATCAGTACTTC.